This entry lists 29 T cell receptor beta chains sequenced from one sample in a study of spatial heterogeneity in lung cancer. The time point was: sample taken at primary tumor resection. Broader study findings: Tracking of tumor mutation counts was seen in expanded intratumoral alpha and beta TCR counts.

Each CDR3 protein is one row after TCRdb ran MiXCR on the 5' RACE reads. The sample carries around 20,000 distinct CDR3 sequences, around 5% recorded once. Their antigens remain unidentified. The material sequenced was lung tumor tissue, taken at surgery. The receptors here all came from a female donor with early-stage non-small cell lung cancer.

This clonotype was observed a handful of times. CDR3 DNA: TGTGCCACCAGCAGAGACCGGGACAGGCCTGGCTACACCTTC. Protein product: CATSRDRDRPGYTF. The chain carries TRBV15 and TRBJ1-2, with TRBD1 matching over 8 bases. Germline-derived CDR1 and CDR2 are LNHNV and YYDKDF (reference sequence). The J segment lost 7 bases and the V segment lost 0 bases, leaving 4 bases of the junction unmatched. The length of the CDR3 is 14 residues.

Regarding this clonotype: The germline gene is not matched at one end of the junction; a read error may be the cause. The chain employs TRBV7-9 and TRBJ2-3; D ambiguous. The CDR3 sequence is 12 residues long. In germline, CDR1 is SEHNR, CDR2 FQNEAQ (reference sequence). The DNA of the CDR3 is TGTGCCAGCACCTTAGAGAGGGATACGCAGTATTTT. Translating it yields CASTLERDTQYF.

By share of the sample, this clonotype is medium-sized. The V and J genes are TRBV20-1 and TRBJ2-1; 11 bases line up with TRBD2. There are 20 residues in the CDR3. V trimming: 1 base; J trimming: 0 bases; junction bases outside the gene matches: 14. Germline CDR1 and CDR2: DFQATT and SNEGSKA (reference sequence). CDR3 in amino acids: CSARAPGTSGFHSSYNEQFF. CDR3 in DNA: TGCAGTGCTAGAGCCCCCGGGACTAGCGGCTTTCATAGCTCCTACAATGAGCAGTTCTTC.

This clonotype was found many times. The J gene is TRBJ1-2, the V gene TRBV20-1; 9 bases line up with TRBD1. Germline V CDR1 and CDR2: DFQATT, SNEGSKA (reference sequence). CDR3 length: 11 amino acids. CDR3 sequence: CMKDRGAGYTF. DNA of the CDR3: TGCATGAAGGACAGGGGCGCGGGCTACACCTTC.

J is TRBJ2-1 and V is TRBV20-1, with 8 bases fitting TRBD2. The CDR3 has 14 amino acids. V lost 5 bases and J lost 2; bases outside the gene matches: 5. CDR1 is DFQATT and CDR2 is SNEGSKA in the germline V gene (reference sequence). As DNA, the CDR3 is TGCAGTGCTCCGGGGCGGGAGGCCTACAATGAGCAGTTCTTC. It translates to CSAPGREAYNEQFF.

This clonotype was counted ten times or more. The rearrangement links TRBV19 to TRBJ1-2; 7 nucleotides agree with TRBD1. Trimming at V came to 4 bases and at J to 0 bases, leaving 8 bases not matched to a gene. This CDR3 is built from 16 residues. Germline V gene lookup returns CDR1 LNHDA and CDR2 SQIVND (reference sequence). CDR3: CASSNSGTDSNYGYTF. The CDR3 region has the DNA TGTGCCAGTAGTAATTCCGGGACAGACTCTAACTATGGCTACACCTTC.

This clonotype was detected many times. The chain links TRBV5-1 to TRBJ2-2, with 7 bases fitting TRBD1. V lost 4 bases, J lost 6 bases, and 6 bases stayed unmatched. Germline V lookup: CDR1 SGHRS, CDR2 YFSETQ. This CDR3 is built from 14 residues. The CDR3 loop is CASSVTGTAGELFF. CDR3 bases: TGCGCCAGCAGCGTTACCGGGACAGCCGGGGAGCTGTTTTTT.

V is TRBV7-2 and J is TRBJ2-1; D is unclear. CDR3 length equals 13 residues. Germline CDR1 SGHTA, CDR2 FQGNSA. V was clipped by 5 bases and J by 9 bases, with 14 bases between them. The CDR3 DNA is TGTGCCAGCAGCCCGGCCCGGGCCGCTGAGCAGTTCTTC. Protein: CASSPARAAEQFF.

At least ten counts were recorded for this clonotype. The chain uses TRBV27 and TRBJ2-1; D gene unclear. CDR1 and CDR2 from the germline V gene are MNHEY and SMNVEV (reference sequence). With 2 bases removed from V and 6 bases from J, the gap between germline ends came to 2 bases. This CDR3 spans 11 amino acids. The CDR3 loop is CASSLRNEQFF. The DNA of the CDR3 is TGTGCCAGCAGTTTACGCAATGAGCAGTTCTTC.

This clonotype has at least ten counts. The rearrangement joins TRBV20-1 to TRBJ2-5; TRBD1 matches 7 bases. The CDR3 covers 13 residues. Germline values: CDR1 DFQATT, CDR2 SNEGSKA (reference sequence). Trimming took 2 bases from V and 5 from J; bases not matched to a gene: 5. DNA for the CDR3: TGCAGTGCTAGAACCGGCAGGGGGGAGACCCAGTACTTC. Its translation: CSARTGRGETQYF.

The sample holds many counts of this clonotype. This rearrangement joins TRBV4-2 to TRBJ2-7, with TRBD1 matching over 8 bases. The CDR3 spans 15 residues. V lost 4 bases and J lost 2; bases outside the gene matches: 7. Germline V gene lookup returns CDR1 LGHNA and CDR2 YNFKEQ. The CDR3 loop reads CASSLRTGITYEQYF. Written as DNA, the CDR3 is TGTGCCAGCAGCCTCCGGACAGGGATTACCTACGAGCAGTACTTC.

DNA of the CDR3: TGTGCCAGCAGCCAATGGGCAGGGGGTTTATCCTACAATGAGCAGTTCTTC. Translating it yields CASSQWAGGLSYNEQFF. V gene TRBV4-2 combines with J gene TRBJ2-1, with TRBD1 identical over 7 bases. Per germline, CDR1 LGHNA and CDR2 YNFKEQ. V dropped 2 bases and J dropped 1; count of bases not matched to a gene: 8. The CDR3 covers 17 residues.

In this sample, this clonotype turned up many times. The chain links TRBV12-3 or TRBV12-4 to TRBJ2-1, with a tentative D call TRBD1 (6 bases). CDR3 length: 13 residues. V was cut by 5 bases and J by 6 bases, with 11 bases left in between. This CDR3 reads CASSTGPLNEQFF. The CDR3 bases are TGTGCCAGCAGTACAGGGCCCCTCAATGAGCAGTTCTTC.

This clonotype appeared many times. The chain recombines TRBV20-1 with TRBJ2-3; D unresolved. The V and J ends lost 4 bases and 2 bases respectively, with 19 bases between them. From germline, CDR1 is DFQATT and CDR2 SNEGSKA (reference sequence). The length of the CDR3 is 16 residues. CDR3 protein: CSANDRDKDLTDTQYF. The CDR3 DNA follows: TGCAGTGCTAACGACCGCGACAAGGACCTCACAGATACGCAGTATTTT.

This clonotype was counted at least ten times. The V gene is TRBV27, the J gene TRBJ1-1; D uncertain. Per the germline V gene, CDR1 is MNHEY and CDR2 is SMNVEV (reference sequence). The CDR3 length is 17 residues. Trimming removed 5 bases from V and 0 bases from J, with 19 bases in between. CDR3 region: CASSRSSGNFMNTEAFF. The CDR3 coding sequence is TGTGCCAGCAGTAGGTCGAGCGGAAACTTCATGAACACTGAAGCTTTCTTT.

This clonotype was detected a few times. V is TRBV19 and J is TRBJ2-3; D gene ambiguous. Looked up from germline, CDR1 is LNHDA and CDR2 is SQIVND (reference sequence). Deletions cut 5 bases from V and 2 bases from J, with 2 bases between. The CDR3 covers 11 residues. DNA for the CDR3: TGTGCCAGTAGTGTCACAGATACGCAGTATTTT. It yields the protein CASSVTDTQYF.

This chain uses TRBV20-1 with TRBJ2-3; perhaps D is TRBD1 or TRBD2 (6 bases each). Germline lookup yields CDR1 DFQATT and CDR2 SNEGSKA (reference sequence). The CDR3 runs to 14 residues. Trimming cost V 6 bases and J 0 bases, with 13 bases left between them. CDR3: CSADGGLSTDTQYF. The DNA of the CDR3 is TGCAGTGCGGACGGGGGCCTGAGCACAGATACGCAGTATTTT.

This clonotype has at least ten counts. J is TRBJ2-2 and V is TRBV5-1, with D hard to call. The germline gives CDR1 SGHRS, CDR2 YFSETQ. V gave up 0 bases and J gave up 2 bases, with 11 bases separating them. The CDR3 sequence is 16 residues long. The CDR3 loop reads CASSLALGINTGELFF. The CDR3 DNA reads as TGCGCCAGCAGCTTGGCCCTAGGGATCAACACCGGGGAGCTGTTTTTT.

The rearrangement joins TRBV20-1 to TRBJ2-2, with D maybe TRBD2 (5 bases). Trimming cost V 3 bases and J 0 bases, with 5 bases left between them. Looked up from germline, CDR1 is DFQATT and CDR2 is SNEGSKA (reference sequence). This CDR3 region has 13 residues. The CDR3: CSASGTNTGELFF. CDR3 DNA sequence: TGCAGTGCTAGCGGGACGAACACCGGGGAGCTGTTTTTT.

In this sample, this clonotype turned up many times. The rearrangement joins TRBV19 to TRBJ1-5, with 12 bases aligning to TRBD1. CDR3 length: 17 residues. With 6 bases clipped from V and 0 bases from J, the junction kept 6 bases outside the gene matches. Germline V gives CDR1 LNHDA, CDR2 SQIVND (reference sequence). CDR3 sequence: CASRPGQGAYSNQPQHF. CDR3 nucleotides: TGTGCCAGTAGACCGGGACAGGGGGCATATAGCAATCAGCCCCAGCATTTT.

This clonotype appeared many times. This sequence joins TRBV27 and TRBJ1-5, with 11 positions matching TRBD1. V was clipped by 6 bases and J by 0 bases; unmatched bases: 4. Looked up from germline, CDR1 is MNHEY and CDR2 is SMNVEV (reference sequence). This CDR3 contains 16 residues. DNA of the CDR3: TGTGCCAGCAGGGGGACAGGGGGGAATAGCAATCAGCCCCAGCATTTT. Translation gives CASRGTGGNSNQPQHF.

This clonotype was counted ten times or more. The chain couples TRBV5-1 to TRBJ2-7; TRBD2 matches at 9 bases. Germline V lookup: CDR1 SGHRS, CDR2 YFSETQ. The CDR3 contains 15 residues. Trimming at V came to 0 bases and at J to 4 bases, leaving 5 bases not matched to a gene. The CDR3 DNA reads TGCGCCAGCAGCTTGGGCAGAGCGGGAGGTTACGAGCAGTACTTC. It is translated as CASSLGRAGGYEQYF.

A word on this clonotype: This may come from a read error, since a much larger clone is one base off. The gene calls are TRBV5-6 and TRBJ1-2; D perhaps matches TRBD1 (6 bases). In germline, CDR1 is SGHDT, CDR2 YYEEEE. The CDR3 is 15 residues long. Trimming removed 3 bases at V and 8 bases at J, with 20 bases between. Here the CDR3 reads CASSSNGGPTEGYTF. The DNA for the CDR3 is TGTGCCAGCAGCTCGAATGGGGGGCCTACAGAGGGCTACACCTTC. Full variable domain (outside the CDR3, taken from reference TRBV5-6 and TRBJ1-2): DAGVTQSPTHLIKTRGQQVTLRCSPKSGHDTVSWYQQALGQGPQFIFQYYEEEERQRGNFPDRFSGHQFPNYSSELNVNALLLGDSALYLCASSSNGGPTEGYTFGSGTRLTVV.

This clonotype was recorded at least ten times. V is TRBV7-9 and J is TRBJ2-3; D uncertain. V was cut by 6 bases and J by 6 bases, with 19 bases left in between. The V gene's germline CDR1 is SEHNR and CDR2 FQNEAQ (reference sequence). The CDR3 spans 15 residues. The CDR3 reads CASRARPEIGDTQYF. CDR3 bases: TGTGCCAGCAGGGCCCGGCCAGAGATAGGGGATACGCAGTATTTT.

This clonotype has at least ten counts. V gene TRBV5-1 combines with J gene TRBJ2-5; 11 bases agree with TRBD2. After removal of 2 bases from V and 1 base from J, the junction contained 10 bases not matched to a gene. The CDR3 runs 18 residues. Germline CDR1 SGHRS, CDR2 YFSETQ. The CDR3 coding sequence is TGCGCCAGCAGCTTTGAAGCGCGGACTAGCGGGCGCCAAGAGACCCAGTACTTC. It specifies CASSFEARTSGRQETQYF.

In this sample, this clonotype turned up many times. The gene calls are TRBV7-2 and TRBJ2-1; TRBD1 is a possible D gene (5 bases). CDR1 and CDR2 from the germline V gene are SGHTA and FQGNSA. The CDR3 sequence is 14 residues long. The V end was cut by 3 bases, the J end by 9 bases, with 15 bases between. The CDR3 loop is CASSFGPLRVEQFF. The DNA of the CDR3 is TGTGCCAGCAGCTTTGGACCCCTCAGGGTTGAGCAGTTCTTC.

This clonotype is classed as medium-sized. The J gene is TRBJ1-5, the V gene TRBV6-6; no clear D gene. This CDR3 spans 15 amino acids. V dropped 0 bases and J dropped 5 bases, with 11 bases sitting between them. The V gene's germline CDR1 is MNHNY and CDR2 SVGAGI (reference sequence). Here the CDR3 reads CASSYSVREYQPQHF. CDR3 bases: TGTGCCAGCAGTTACTCAGTTCGGGAGTATCAGCCCCAGCATTTT.

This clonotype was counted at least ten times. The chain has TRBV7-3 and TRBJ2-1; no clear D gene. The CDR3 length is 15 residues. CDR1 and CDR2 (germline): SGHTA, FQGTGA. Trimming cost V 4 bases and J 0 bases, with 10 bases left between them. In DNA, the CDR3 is TGTGCCAGCAGCTCGACTTTTAGCTCCTACAATGAGCAGTTCTTC. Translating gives CASSSTFSSYNEQFF.

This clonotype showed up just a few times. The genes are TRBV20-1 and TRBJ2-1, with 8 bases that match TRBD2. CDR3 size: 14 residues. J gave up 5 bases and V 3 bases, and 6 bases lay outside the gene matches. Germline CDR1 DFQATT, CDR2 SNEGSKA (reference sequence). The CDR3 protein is CSASGRTSNNEQFF. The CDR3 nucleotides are TGCAGTGCTAGTGGAAGGACTAGCAACAATGAGCAGTTCTTC.